These 21 T cell receptor beta chains originate from one sample sequenced in a study of shared clonotypes between healthy human individuals. Sequenced by immunoSEQ multiplex PCR; TCRdb stores in-frame clones only, minus some. The sample yields under 200,000 clones, about 93% seen once. The material sequenced was naive CD4+ T cells sorted from blood. The subset is: CD45RA+ positively selected. The receptors were sampled from a woman in her 30s in good health.

This clone was observed a single time. The gene calls are TRBV5-4 and TRBJ2-3; 13 bases agree with TRBD2. This CDR3 has 16 residues. Trimming removed 4 bases from V and 3 bases from J; junction bases left unmatched: 5. Germline CDR1 reads SGHNT; CDR2 reads YYREEE (reference sequence). The CDR3 loop is CASSRGLAGITDTQYF. CDR3 coding DNA: TGTGCCAGCAGCCGGGGACTAGCGGGAATAACAGATACGCAGTATTTT.

The gene calls are TRBV5-1 and TRBJ1-5; a possible D gene is TRBD1 (6 bases). Germline loops: CDR1 SGHRS, CDR2 YFSETQ. This CDR3 has 16 residues. The V gene lost 4 bases and the J gene lost 0 bases, with 14 bases spanning the gap. In DNA, the CDR3 is TGCGCCAGCAGCCCGACAACAGGGTATAGCAATCAGCCCCAGCATTTT. Translated: CASSPTTGYSNQPQHF.

The rearrangement uses TRBV14 and TRBJ2-7; D unresolved. The CDR3 totals 14 residues. Trimming took 3 bases from V and 0 from J, leaving 9 bases between them. Germline V gene sequence: CDR1 SGHDN, CDR2 FVKESK. The CDR3 sequence is CASSHFGHSYEQYF. The CDR3 coding sequence is TGTGCCAGCAGCCACTTCGGGCACTCCTACGAGCAGTACTTC.

J is TRBJ1-4 and V is TRBV13; no reliable D call. Trimming removed 3 bases from V and 7 bases from J, with 9 bases in between. This CDR3 is built from 13 residues. Germline V gene lookup returns CDR1 PRHDT and CDR2 FYEKMQ (reference sequence). DNA of the CDR3: TGTGCCAGCAGCTTCTATTCCGGTGAAAAACTGTTTTTT. Its translation: CASSFYSGEKLFF.

The chain is built from TRBV29-1 and TRBJ1-2, with no clear D. V gave up 4 bases and J gave up 2 bases, with 11 bases separating them. CDR3 size: 13 residues. Germline V CDR1 and CDR2: SQVTM, ANQGSEA. The CDR3 protein is CSVVPNSNYGYTF. The CDR3, as DNA: TGCAGCGTTGTCCCAAATTCCAACTATGGCTACACCTTC.

This clone was found once. The genes are TRBV19 and TRBJ1-5; D is unclear. There are 15 residues in the CDR3. From germline, CDR1 is LNHDA and CDR2 SQIVND (reference sequence). V dropped 5 bases and J dropped 9 bases, with 20 bases sitting between them. CDR3 residues: CASSSDAGLVLPQHF. The CDR3 DNA sequence: TGTGCCAGTAGTTCGGACGCCGGTTTGGTACTGCCCCAGCATTTT.

The J gene is TRBJ1-2, the V gene TRBV7-8; D uncertain. CDR3 length equals 16 residues. Trimming stripped 5 bases from V and 2 bases from J, with 18 bases between. Germline CDR1 reads SGHVS; CDR2 reads FQNEAQ. CDR3: CASSPYRGSYNYGYTF. CDR3 bases: TGTGCCAGCAGCCCTTACCGAGGGAGTTACAACTATGGCTACACCTTC.

The gene calls are TRBV10-3 and TRBJ1-2; D is uncertain. Trimming removed 0 bases at V and 4 bases at J, with 18 bases between. From germline, CDR1 is ENHRY and CDR2 SYGVKD. The CDR3 contains 17 residues. CDR3 DNA sequence: TGTGCCATCAGTGAGTCGCATGGGGTTGGGGTACTCTATGGCTACACCTTC. It specifies CAISESHGVGVLYGYTF.

V usage is TRBV27 and J usage is TRBJ1-1; the D is unclear. V lost 8 bases and J 1 base, leaving 8 bases between the germline ends. Germline values: CDR1 MNHEY, CDR2 SMNVEV (reference sequence). The CDR3 totals 12 residues. The CDR3, as DNA: TGTGCCAGCTATACAGCGAACACTGAAGCTTTCTTT. Protein sequence: CASYTANTEAFF.

The chain is built from TRBV6-1 and TRBJ1-4, with D tentatively TRBD1 (5 bases). The germline V gene has CDR1 MNHNS and CDR2 SASEGT. This CDR3 region has 14 residues. Trimming pared 3 bases from V and 7 bases from J, leaving 12 bases between. For the CDR3, the DNA is TGTGCCAGCAGTGACCTGGGGGATCCTGAAAAACTGTTTTTT. Translation: CASSDLGDPEKLFF.

This clone occurred a few times. The chain joins TRBV5-1 to TRBJ1-2; tentative D call: TRBD1 (6 bases). The CDR3 loop spans 12 amino acids. The V gene lost 1 base and the J gene lost 6 bases, with 7 bases spanning the gap. Germline values: CDR1 SGHRS, CDR2 YFSETQ. The CDR3 protein is CASSLTGNGYTF. Here the CDR3 DNA reads TGCGCCAGCAGCTTGACAGGGAATGGCTACACCTTC.

CDR3 coding DNA: TGCGCCAGCAGGGGGGTCGGGACAGCCGCTGACGAGCAGTACTTC. Residues: CASRGVGTAADEQYF. This rearrangement joins TRBV5-1 to TRBJ2-7; 7 nucleotides align to TRBD1. V lost 5 bases and J lost 5; bases outside the gene matches: 13. Germline loops: CDR1 SGHRS, CDR2 YFSETQ. There are 15 residues in the CDR3. Looking up the rest from reference TRBV5-1 and TRBJ2-7 gives the full variable domain: KAGVTQTPRYLIKTRGQQVTLSCSPISGHRSVSWYQQTPGQGLQFLFEYFSETQRNKGNFPGRFSGRQFSNSRSEMNVSTLELGDSALYLCASRGVGTAADEQYFGPGTRLTVT.

The V call is TRBV4-2, the J call TRBJ2-3, with D uncertain. The germline CDR1 and CDR2 sequences are LGHNA and YNFKEQ. The CDR3 runs to 12 residues. The V end lost 0 bases, the J end lost 3 bases, and 1 base lay between the germline ends. CDR3 DNA: TGTGCCAGCAGCCAAGAGACAGATACGCAGTATTTT. It encodes CASSQETDTQYF.

V gene TRBV4-1 combines with J gene TRBJ2-7; 12 bases match TRBD2. Unmatched junction bases numbered 16, after V lost 4 bases and J lost 0 bases. CDR3 length: 20 amino acids. Germline values: CDR1 MGHRA, CDR2 YSYEKL. The CDR3 region is CASSRSGPGLAGTSSYEQYF. The CDR3 DNA reads as TGCGCCAGCAGCCGCTCGGGACCCGGACTAGCGGGGACTAGCTCCTACGAGCAGTACTTC.

The genes are TRBV2 and TRBJ2-1; 10 positions match TRBD1. The V and J ends lost 9 bases and 10 bases, in that order; junction bases with no gene match: 12. The CDR3 has 14 amino acids. Germline V CDR1 and CDR2: SNHLY, FYNNEI. The DNA for the CDR3 is TGTGCCAGTGCCGGGACAGGGGCCCAGCGGGAGCAGTTCTTC. Protein sequence: CASAGTGAQREQFF.

Concerning this clone itself: This sample also contains other DNA sequences that code for the same CDR3. The gene calls are TRBV9 and TRBJ2-7; 8 positions match TRBD2. The CDR3 has 14 residues. The J segment lost 3 bases and the V segment lost 1 base, leaving 3 bases of the junction unmatched. CDR1 is SGDLS, CDR2 YYNGEE, per germline. CDR3 in DNA: TGTGCCAGCAGCGTAACCAGCGGGAGCTACGAGCAGTACTTC. As protein: CASSVTSGSYEQYF.

The rearrangement joins TRBV7-2 to TRBJ2-1; 16 bases agree with TRBD2. The CDR3 has 16 amino acids. The V segment lost 1 base and the J segment 9 bases; nucleotides outside the gene matches: 3. Per the germline V gene, CDR1 is SGHTA and CDR2 is FQGNSA. Written as DNA, the CDR3 is TGTGCCAGCAGCTTAGACGGGACTAGCGGGAGGGGTGAGCAGTTCTTC. Its protein product is CASSLDGTSGRGEQFF.

The rearrangement links TRBV19 to TRBJ2-3, with 9 bases lining up with TRBD2. Germline CDR1 LNHDA, CDR2 SQIVND (reference sequence). V trimming: 3 bases; J trimming: 5 bases; junction bases outside the gene matches: 6. The CDR3 sequence is 15 residues long. DNA of the CDR3: TGTGCCAGTAGTATTGCGGGAGGGGTTGGAGATACGCAGTATTTT. Translating gives CASSIAGGVGDTQYF.

The chain has TRBV28 and TRBJ1-5; D not certain. The V end was cut by 2 bases, the J end by 0 bases, with 11 bases between. Germline values: CDR1 MDHEN, CDR2 SYDVKM. This CDR3 is built from 16 residues. The DNA of the CDR3 is TGTGCCAGCAGTTTAAGCCCCGGGAATAGCAATCAGCCCCAGCATTTT. Its protein product is CASSLSPGNSNQPQHF.

The V gene is TRBV7-8, the J gene TRBJ2-5; no definite D call. Germline-derived CDR1 and CDR2 are SGHVS and FQNEAQ. There are 15 residues in the CDR3. V was pared by 0 bases and J by 4 bases, with 12 bases between. The CDR3, as DNA: TGTGCCAGCAGCTTAGCAGCGACCGTCCTAGAGACCCAGTACTTC. Encoded protein: CASSLAATVLETQYF.

J is TRBJ2-1 and V is TRBV9; D unclear. The ends were cut back, 3 bases at V and 6 bases at J, with 10 bases in the middle. The CDR3 sequence is 13 residues long. CDR1 is SGDLS, CDR2 YYNGEE, per germline. This chain's CDR3 is CASSERNLNEQFF. CDR3 nucleotides: TGTGCCAGCAGCGAGCGAAACCTCAATGAGCAGTTCTTC. Based on the CDR3 plus reference TRBV9 and TRBJ2-1, the full variable domain is DSGVTQTPKHLITATGQRVTLRCSPRSGDLSVYWYQQSLDQGLQFLIQYYNGEERAKGNILERFSAQQFPDLHSELNLSSLELGDSALYFCASSERNLNEQFFGPGTRLTVL.